The entry below gives a single TCR beta chain sequence along with its context. TCRdb keeps only in-frame clones here, not all; method: immunoSEQ multiplex PCR. The sample consists of 950,000 to 1,300,000 clones, around 76% of them appearing once. It was into CD45RA+ naive and CD45RA-negative memory subsets that the CD4+ cells were split. The data were taken from a study of shared clonotypes between healthy human individuals. Trimming left V 0 bases short and J 4 bases short, with 8 bases between. Germline values: CDR1 SGHRS, CDR2 YFSETQ. This CDR3 comprises 13 residues. The TCR comes from a man between 18 and 29 years old in good health. The gene calls are TRBV5-1 and TRBJ2-7, with unresolved D. The sequenced material came from memory CD4+ T cells sorted from blood. Subset reported: CD45RA-negative fraction. The chain's CDR3 is CASSLASDYEQYF. The CDR3 DNA follows: TGCGCCAGCAGCTTGGCCTCCGATTACGAGCAGTACTTC.